What follows are 23 T cell receptor beta chains derived from one specimen sequenced in a study of T cells in Graves' hyperthyroidism and ophthalmopathy. TCR beta CDR3 sequences were amplified from RNA transcripts. Using the HTBI primer set, a first-round RT-PCR was run on the TCR CDR3. TCRdb called the multiplex PCR reads again in MiXCR, with one record for every CDR3 protein. The table lists hundreds of thousands of distinct CDR3 sequences, 14% of them singletons. Sequencing was carried out using blood. The receptors were sampled from a woman younger than 30 with Graves' hyperthyroidism.

In this sample, this clonotype turned up many times. The gene calls are TRBV3-1 and TRBJ2-5; D possibly corresponds to TRBD2 (6 bases). CDR3 length equals 15 residues. Trimming took off 3 bases at V and 3 bases at J, with 14 bases between the two ends. Germline V gene sequence: CDR1 LGHDT, CDR2 YNNKEL (reference sequence). CDR3 bases: TGTGCCAGCAGCCAGCCGGGGGTGGGGGAAGAGACCCAGTACTTC. Its translation: CASSQPGVGEETQYF.

This clonotype was picked up a small number of times. A clone one base away is much larger, so this may be a read error. The chain employs TRBV18 and TRBJ1-1, with D unclear. Germline CDR1 and CDR2: KGHSH and LQKENI. With 2 bases removed from V and 1 base from J, the gap between germline ends came to 11 bases. The CDR3 extends over 15 amino acids. CDR3 DNA: TGTGCCAGCTCACCAGCCTATATGGAGAACACTGAAGCTTTCTTT. It codes for CASSPAYMENTEAFF.

The chain is built from TRBV28 and TRBJ1-3; possible D gene TRBD1, 5 bases. Germline assignment: CDR1 MDHEN and CDR2 SYDVKM. This CDR3 is built from 16 residues. V lost 5 bases to trimming and J lost 4 bases, with 18 bases between them. CDR3 region: CASSPALLGAGNTIYF. The CDR3 DNA sequence: TGTGCCAGCAGTCCCGCTTTATTAGGGGCGGGAAACACCATATATTTT.

This clonotype was counted at least ten times. The chain has TRBV2 and TRBJ2-1, with D possibly being TRBD2 (7 bases). V lost 9 bases, J lost 4 bases, and 28 bases lay in between. This CDR3 spans 18 amino acids. The germline gives CDR1 SNHLY, CDR2 FYNNEI. The CDR3 DNA is TGTGCCAGAAGTACGGAGTCAAGGGGGAGGGGCCGGTACAATGAGCAGTTCTTC. This gives the protein CARSTESRGRGRYNEQFF.

This clonotype was detected many times. The chain is built from TRBV5-1 and TRBJ2-3, with TRBD2 matching 7 bases. Germline CDR1 is SGHRS and CDR2 is YFSETQ. The CDR3 contains 17 residues. V gave up 0 bases and J gave up 1 base; unmatched junction bases: 8. CDR3 loop: CASSLGPGLPRTDTQYF. CDR3 coding DNA: TGCGCCAGCAGCTTGGGGCCGGGACTACCTCGCACAGATACGCAGTATTTT.

V gene TRBV6-9 combines with J gene TRBJ2-7, with 8 bases that match TRBD2. V lost 3 bases to trimming and J lost 3 bases; unmatched junction nucleotides: 13. Germline values: CDR1 MNHGY, CDR2 SVAAGI. There are 17 residues in the CDR3. CDR3 residues: CASSYPGPSGRNYEQYF. The CDR3 DNA sequence: TGTGCCAGCAGTTACCCAGGCCCCAGCGGGAGAAACTACGAGCAGTACTTC.

This clonotype was recorded a few times. The chain carries TRBV27 and TRBJ2-3, with 9 bases fitting TRBD1. CDR1 MNHEY and CDR2 SMNVEV come from the germline V gene (reference sequence). The ends lost 5 bases at V and 1 base at J; junction bases unmatched: 10. CDR3 length: 17 residues. CDR3 in amino acids: CASSRLATGGGTDTQYF. In DNA, the CDR3 is TGTGCCAGCAGTCGCTTAGCTACAGGGGGCGGCACAGATACGCAGTATTTT.

This clonotype has a handful of counts. The chain employs TRBV20-1 and TRBJ2-7; D remains ambiguous. Germline CDR1 and CDR2: DFQATT and SNEGSKA (reference sequence). V lost 1 base and J 3 bases, leaving 10 bases between the germline ends. The CDR3 runs to 13 residues. The CDR3 nucleotides read TGCAGTGCTAGAGTCGGCAGATTCTACGAGCAGTACTTC. This encodes CSARVGRFYEQYF.

This clonotype has at least ten counts. The chain links TRBV30 to TRBJ2-7; 9 bases map to TRBD1. Germline loops: CDR1 GTSNPN, CDR2 SVGIG (reference sequence). This CDR3 region has 13 residues. V shed 1 base, J shed 2 bases, and the junction held 0 bases outside the gene matches. The CDR3, as DNA: TGTGCCTGGAGTGGGACAGGGGCCTACGAGCAGTACTTC. Amino acids: CAWSGTGAYEQYF.

This clonotype was picked up a small number of times. V gene TRBV29-1 combines with J gene TRBJ1-1; D is unresolved. The CDR3 is 13 residues long. Germline CDR1 is SQVTM and CDR2 is ANQGSEA. The V end lost 5 bases, the J end lost 1 base, and 11 bases lay between the germline ends. CDR3 nucleotide sequence: TGCAGCGTTTGGAGGGCCTCGAACACTGAAGCTTTCTTT. Translating gives CSVWRASNTEAFF.

This clonotype was picked up many times. The V and J genes are TRBV9 and TRBJ1-2; D is undetermined. CDR3 length equals 15 residues. The germline V gene has CDR1 SGDLS and CDR2 YYNGEE. The V and J ends lost 1 base and 2 bases respectively, with 12 bases between them. The CDR3 DNA sequence: TGTGCCAGCAGCGTATCGGCAGGCGTCAACTATGGCTACACCTTC. This sequence encodes CASSVSAGVNYGYTF. Full variable domain (rest looked up from reference TRBV9 and TRBJ1-2): DSGVTQTPKHLITATGQRVTLRCSPRSGDLSVYWYQQSLDQGLQFLIQYYNGEERAKGNILERFSAQQFPDLHSELNLSSLELGDSALYFCASSVSAGVNYGYTFGSGTRLTVV.

The table lists this clonotype with a few counts. The chain combines TRBV9 with TRBJ2-7; TRBD2 agrees at 7 bases. From germline, CDR1 is SGDLS and CDR2 YYNGEE. The CDR3 length is 16 residues. The V segment lost 0 bases and the J segment 0 bases; nucleotides outside the gene matches: 6. The CDR3 nucleotides are TGTGCCAGCAGCGTAGACCCAGCGGGGACCTCCTACGAGCAGTACTTC. This gives the protein CASSVDPAGTSYEQYF.

This chain uses TRBV29-1 with TRBJ2-5; no firm D call. Per the germline V gene, CDR1 is SQVTM and CDR2 is ANQGSEA. The CDR3 covers 13 residues. V shed 3 bases and J shed 0 bases, with 8 bases lying between them. As DNA, the CDR3 is TGCAGCGTTGAGTCAGGCAACCAAGAGACCCAGTACTTC. Translated: CSVESGNQETQYF.

This chain joins TRBV28 and TRBJ1-1; D perhaps matches TRBD1 (5 bases). CDR3 size: 15 residues. V was cut by 5 bases and J by 0 bases, with 13 bases left in between. Per germline, CDR1 MDHEN and CDR2 SYDVKM. The CDR3 spells CASSTRGVMNTEAFF. CDR3 sequence (DNA): TGTGCCAGCAGTACCCGGGGGGTGATGAACACTGAAGCTTTCTTT.

As concerns this clonotype: A much larger clone is a single base away; this may be a read error. The chain links TRBV3-1 to TRBJ2-1; 11 nucleotides match TRBD2. This CDR3 has 16 amino acids. The germline gives CDR1 LGHDT, CDR2 YNNKEL (reference sequence). The DNA of the CDR3 is TGTGCCAGCAACCAAGTAGCGGGAGGGCCAGTCAATGAGCAGTTCTTC. It encodes CASNQVAGGPVNEQFF.

This chain connects TRBV5-1 to TRBJ1-3, with 7 bases that match TRBD1. This CDR3 spans 17 amino acids. The V gene end was trimmed by 0 bases and the J gene end by 7 bases; junction bases not matched to a gene: 13. Germline values: CDR1 SGHRS, CDR2 YFSETQ. The CDR3 region has the DNA TGCGCCAGCAGCTTGGCCCAGACAGGGCCGGAGCGGAACACCATATATTTT. This codes for CASSLAQTGPERNTIYF.

This clonotype showed up many times. This chain links TRBV7-8 with TRBJ2-1, with TRBD2 matching over 7 bases. The ends lost 5 bases at V and 5 bases at J; junction bases unmatched: 9. The germline V gene encodes CDR1 SGHVS and CDR2 FQNEAQ. This CDR3 has 15 residues. Here the CDR3 reads CASSQGPGTNNEQFF. CDR3 nucleotides: TGTGCCAGCAGCCAAGGTCCCGGGACTAACAATGAGCAGTTCTTC.

This chain connects TRBV5-1 to TRBJ2-7; 8 bases map to TRBD2. The CDR3 sequence is 15 residues long. The germline V gene has CDR1 SGHRS and CDR2 YFSETQ. V lost 4 bases to trimming and J lost 6 bases; unmatched junction nucleotides: 12. The CDR3 bases are TGCGCCAGCAGCCCCCGGACTAGCCCCCGCGGCGAGCAGTACTTC. Translation: CASSPRTSPRGEQYF.

This clonotype was counted a few times. The V and J genes are TRBV28 and TRBJ2-3; D possibly corresponds to TRBD1 (6 bases). CDR1 and CDR2 from the germline V gene are MDHEN and SYDVKM. CDR3 size: 14 residues. With 4 bases removed from V and 10 bases from J, the gap between germline ends came to 18 bases. CDR3 amino acids: CASSSRTALLSQYF. CDR3 sequence (DNA): TGTGCCAGCAGTTCTCGGACAGCTCTTTTGTCGCAGTATTTT.

This clonotype was seen many times. V is TRBV24-1 and J is TRBJ1-2, with 9 bases lining up with TRBD1. Germline V gene lookup returns CDR1 KGHDR and CDR2 SFDVKD. The CDR3 totals 15 residues. The ends lost 1 base at V and 6 bases at J; junction bases unmatched: 5. The DNA of the CDR3 is TGTGCCACCAGTGATTTTACAGGGGGCGCGAATGGCTACACCTTC. Amino acid sequence: CATSDFTGGANGYTF.

The V call is TRBV30, the J call TRBJ1-6, with 11 bases fitting TRBD1. CDR1 is GTSNPN, CDR2 SVGIG, per germline (reference sequence). The CDR3 covers 15 residues. Losses at the gene ends were 4 bases for V and 9 bases for J; bases not matched to a gene: 8. This chain's CDR3 is CAWKPGQGASSPLHF. The DNA for the CDR3 is TGTGCCTGGAAGCCCGGACAGGGGGCTAGTTCACCCCTCCACTTT.

V and J are TRBV7-9 and TRBJ2-7; D ambiguous. V lost 3 bases and J 3 bases, leaving 12 bases between the germline ends. This CDR3 has 14 amino acids. Germline CDR1 SEHNR, CDR2 FQNEAQ (reference sequence). The CDR3 nucleotides are TGTGCCAGCAGCTTTGCAGGAGATTACTACGAGCAGTACTTC. It yields the protein CASSFAGDYYEQYF.

This clonotype was detected ten times or more. V is TRBV6-1 and J is TRBJ2-1; TRBD1 matches 11 bases. The CDR3 is made up of 14 amino acids. The V segment lost 4 bases and the J segment 6 bases; nucleotides outside the gene matches: 2. Germline V lookup: CDR1 MNHNS, CDR2 SASEGT. The CDR3 loop is CASSADRGLNEQFF. CDR3 sequence (DNA): TGTGCCAGCAGTGCGGACAGGGGGCTCAATGAGCAGTTCTTC.